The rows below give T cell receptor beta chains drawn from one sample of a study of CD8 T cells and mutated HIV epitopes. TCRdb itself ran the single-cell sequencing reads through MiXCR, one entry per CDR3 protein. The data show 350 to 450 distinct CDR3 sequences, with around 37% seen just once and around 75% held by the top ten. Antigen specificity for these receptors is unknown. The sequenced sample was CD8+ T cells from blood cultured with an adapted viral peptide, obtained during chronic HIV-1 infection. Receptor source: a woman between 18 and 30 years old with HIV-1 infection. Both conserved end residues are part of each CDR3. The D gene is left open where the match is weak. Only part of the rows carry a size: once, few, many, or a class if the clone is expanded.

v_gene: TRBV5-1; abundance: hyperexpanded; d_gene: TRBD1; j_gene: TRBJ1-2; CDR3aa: CASSLEDRTPYGYTF; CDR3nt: TGCGCCAGCAGCTTGGAGGACAGGACCCCTTATGGCTACACCTTC
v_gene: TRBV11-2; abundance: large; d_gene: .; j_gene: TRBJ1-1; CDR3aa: CASSSDGNTEAFF; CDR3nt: TGTGCCAGCAGCTCAGATGGGAACACTGAAGCTTTCTTT
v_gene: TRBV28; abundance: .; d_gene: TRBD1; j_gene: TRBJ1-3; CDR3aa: CASRRQGSGNTIYF; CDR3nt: TGTGCCAGCAGACGACAGGGATCTGGAAACACCATATATTTT
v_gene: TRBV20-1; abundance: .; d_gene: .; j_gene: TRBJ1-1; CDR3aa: CSVGSHGTEAFF; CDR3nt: TGCAGTGTAGGGTCACATGGGACTGAAGCTTTCTTT
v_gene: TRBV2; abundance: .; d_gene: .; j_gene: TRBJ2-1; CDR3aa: CINAESDDMGQFF; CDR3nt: TGTATCAACGCAGAGTCCGACGACATGGGACAGTTCTTC
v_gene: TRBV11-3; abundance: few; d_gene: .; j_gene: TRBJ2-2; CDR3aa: CASSPPGADIQYFGAGELFF; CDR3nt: .
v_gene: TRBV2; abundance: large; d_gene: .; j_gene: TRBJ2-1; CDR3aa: CASSTRLPYNEQFF; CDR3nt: TGTGCCAGCAGTACTAGACTACCTTACAATGAGCAGTTCTTC
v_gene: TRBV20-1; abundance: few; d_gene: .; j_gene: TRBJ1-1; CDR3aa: CSAGGSGSEAFF; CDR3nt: TGCAGTGCAGGGGGTTCGGGTTCTGAAGCTTTCTTT
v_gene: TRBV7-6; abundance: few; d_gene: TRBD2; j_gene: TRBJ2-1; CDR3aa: CASSNGGGYIHNEQFF; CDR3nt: TGTGCCAGCAGCAACGGGGGGGGGTACATACACAATGAGCAGTTCTTC
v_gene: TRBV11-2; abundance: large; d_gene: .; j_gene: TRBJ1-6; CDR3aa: CASSLDGNSPLHF; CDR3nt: TGTGCCAGCAGCTTGGATGGTAATTCACCCCTCCACTTT
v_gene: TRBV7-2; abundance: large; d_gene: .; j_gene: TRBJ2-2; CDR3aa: CASSPRHPIDTGELFF; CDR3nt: TGTGCCAGCAGCCCTAGACATCCGATTGACACCGGGGAGCTGTTTTTT
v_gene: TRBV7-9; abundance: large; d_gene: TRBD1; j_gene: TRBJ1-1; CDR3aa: CASSLPTGANTEAFF; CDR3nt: TGTGCCAGCAGCCTACCGACAGGGGCGAACACTGAAGCTTTCTTT
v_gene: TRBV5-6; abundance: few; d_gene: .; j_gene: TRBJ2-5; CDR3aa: CAGSGDSETQYF; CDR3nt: TGTGCCGGCAGCGGGGACAGTGAGACCCAGTACTTC
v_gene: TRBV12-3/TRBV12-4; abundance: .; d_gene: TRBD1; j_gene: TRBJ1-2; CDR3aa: CASNTIGQGGDGYTF; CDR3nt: TGTGCCAGCAACACTATCGGACAGGGCGGGGATGGCTACACCTTC
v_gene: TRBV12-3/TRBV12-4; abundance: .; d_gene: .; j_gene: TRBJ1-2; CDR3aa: CASTPEGLFGYTF; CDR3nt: TGTGCCAGCACTCCGGAGGGCCTGTTCGGCTACACCTTC